The rows below give T cell receptor beta chains drawn from one sample of a study of siplizumab effects on memory and regulatory T cells. Libraries were prepared by immunoSEQ multiplex PCR; TCRdb keeps only in-frame clonotypes and omits some of them. The repertoire consists of roughly 50,000 clones, with 93% occurring once and the leading ten covering more than 15%. The sample consisted of CD8+ T cells sorted from blood. These receptors were collected from a human donor in good health. Both conserved end residues are part of each CDR3. Fields, in order: D gene, clone size, J gene, V gene, CDR3 length, CDR3 protein, CDR3 DNA. D genes are given only for firm matches. Size is stated for part of the rows, as once, few or many counts, or as a class when the clone is expanded.

.	.	TRBJ1-2	TRBV21-1	13	CANLDRTNYGYTF	TGTGCCAATTTGGACAGGACTAACTATGGCTACACCTTC
.	once	TRBJ1-2	TRBV14	16	CASSQEEKGIHYGYTF	TGTGCCAGCAGCCAAGAGGAGAAGGGTATACACTATGGCTACACCTTC
TRBD1	.	TRBJ2-5	TRBV7-9	14	CASSWTGDRETQYF	TGTGCCAGCAGCTGGACAGGGGACCGGGAGACCCAGTACTTC
TRBD2	.	TRBJ2-5	TRBV29-1	17	CSVVGLAGDRDQETQYF	TGCAGCGTTGTAGGCCTAGCGGGAGATCGGGACCAAGAGACCCAGTACTTC
.	.	TRBJ2-5	TRBV12-5	13	CASGGLLQETQYF	TGTGCTAGTGGGGGATTATTGCAAGAGACCCAGTACTTC
.	.	TRBJ2-7	TRBV5-4	14	CASSLGLRSYEQYF	TGTGCCAGCAGCTTGGGACTACGCTCCTACGAGCAGTACTTC
TRBD2	.	TRBJ2-1	TRBV5-1	17	CASSLQGTSGRSDEQFF	TGCGCCAGCAGCCTACAAGGGACTAGCGGGAGAAGCGATGAGCAGTTCTTC
.	.	TRBJ2-5	TRBV7-9	15	CASSPPRGGQETQYF	TGTGCCAGCAGCCCCCCCCGGGGTGGGCAAGAGACCCAGTACTTC
.	medium-sized	TRBJ1-1	TRBV30	13	CAWSRPPRTEAFF	TGTGCCTGGAGTAGACCCCCGCGGACTGAAGCTTTCTTT
TRBD1	.	TRBJ1-4	TRBV19	17	CASSESIQQGAFEKLFF	TGTGCCAGTAGCGAATCAATCCAACAGGGGGCCTTTGAAAAACTGTTTTTT
TRBD2	.	TRBJ2-7	TRBV11-2	13	CASSPPREGEQYF	TGTGCCAGCAGCCCACCCCGGGAGGGAGAGCAGTACTTC
TRBD2	.	TRBJ2-2	TRBV4-1	17	CASSQDRWTSGTGELFF	TGCGCCAGCAGCCAAGATCGTTGGACTAGCGGCACCGGGGAGCTGTTTTTT
.	once	TRBJ2-7	TRBV4-1	14	CASSQSWTSYEQYF	TGCGCCAGCAGCCAATCTTGGACTTCCTACGAGCAGTACTTC
TRBD1	.	TRBJ1-1	TRBV7-9	14	CASSVGTGETEAFF	TGTGCCAGCAGCGTAGGGACAGGGGAGACTGAAGCTTTCTTT
.	once	TRBJ1-3	TRBV28	13	CASGLSSGNTIYF	TGTGCCAGCGGACTCAGCTCTGGAAACACCATATATTTT
.	.	TRBJ1-2	TRBV2	13	CASSPPLGYGYTF	TGTGCCAGCAGTCCCCCCTTGGGCTATGGCTACACCTTC
.	.	TRBJ2-7	TRBV7-8	12	CASSPFSYEQYF	TGTGCCAGCAGCCCCTTCTCCTACGAGCAGTACTTC
.	.	TRBJ2-2	TRBV5-6	13	CASSLAAPGELFF	TGTGCCAGCAGCTTGGCCGCCCCCGGGGAGCTGTTTTTT
TRBD1	.	TRBJ2-1	TRBV28	15	CASSSLRDRVTEQFF	TGTGCCAGCAGTTCCCTCCGGGACAGGGTAACTGAGCAGTTCTTC
TRBD2	.	TRBJ2-1	TRBV11-1	18	CASSHRDPGLVSYNEQFF	TGTGCCAGCAGCCACAGAGACCCGGGACTAGTCTCCTACAATGAGCAGTTCTTC
.	few	TRBJ1-2	TRBV27	14	CASSLTGGGGSDTF	TGTGCCAGCAGTTTAACGGGGGGGGGAGGCTCCGACACCTTC
TRBD1	.	TRBJ2-7	TRBV28	12	CASLQGSYEQYF	TGTGCCAGCCTACAGGGGAGCTACGAGCAGTACTTC
.	.	TRBJ2-3	TRBV7-6	16	CASSPNPPGSTDTQYF	TGTGCCAGCAGTCCCAACCCCCCCGGAAGCACAGATACGCAGTATTTT
.	once	TRBJ2-3	TRBV27	16	CASSFGTNGGTDTQYF	TGTGCCAGCAGTTTTGGGACAAACGGGGGGACAGATACGCAGTATTTT